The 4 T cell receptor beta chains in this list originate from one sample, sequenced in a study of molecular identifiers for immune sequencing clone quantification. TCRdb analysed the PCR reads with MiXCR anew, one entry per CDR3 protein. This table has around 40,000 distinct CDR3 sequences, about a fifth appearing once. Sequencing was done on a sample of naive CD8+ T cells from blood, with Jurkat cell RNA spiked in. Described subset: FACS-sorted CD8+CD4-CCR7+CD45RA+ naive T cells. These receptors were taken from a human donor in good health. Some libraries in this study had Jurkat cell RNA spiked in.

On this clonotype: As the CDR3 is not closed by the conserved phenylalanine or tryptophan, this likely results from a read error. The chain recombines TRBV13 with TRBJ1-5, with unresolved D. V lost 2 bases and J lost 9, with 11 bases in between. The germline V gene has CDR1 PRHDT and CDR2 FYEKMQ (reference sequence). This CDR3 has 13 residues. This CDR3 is CASSLTQGLPQHS. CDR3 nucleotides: TGTGCCAGCAGCTTAACCCAAGGGCTGCCCCAGCATTCT.

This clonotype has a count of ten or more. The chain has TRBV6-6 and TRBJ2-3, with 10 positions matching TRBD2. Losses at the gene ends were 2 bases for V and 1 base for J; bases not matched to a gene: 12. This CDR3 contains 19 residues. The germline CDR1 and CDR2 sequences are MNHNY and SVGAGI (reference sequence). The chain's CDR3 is CASSYRLAGAPTGTDTQYF. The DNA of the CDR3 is TGTGCCAGCAGTTACCGGCTAGCGGGGGCCCCTACGGGCACAGATACGCAGTATTTT.

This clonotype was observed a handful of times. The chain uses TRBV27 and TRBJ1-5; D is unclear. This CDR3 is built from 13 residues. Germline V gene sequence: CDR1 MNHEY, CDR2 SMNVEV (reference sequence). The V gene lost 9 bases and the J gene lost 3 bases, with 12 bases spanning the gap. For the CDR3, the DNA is TGTGCCAGTTCCATAGAGTTCAATCAGCCCCAGCATTTT. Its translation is CASSIEFNQPQHF.

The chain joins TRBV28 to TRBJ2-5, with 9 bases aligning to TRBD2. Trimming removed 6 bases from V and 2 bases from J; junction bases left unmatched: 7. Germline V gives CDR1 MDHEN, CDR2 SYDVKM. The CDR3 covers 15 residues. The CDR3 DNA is TGTGCCAGCAGCCAGACTAGCGGAGTTCAAGAGACCCAGTACTTC. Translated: CASSQTSGVQETQYF.